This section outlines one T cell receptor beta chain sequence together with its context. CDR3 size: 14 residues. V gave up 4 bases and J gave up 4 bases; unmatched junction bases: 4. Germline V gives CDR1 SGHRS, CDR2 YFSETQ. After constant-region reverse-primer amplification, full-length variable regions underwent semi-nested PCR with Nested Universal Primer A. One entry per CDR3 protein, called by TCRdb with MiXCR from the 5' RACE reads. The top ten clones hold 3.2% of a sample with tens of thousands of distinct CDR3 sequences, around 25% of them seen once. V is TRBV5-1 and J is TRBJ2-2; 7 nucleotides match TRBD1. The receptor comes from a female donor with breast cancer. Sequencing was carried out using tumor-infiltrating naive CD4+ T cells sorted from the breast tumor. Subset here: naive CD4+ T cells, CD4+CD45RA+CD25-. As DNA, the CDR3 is TGCGCCAGCAGCAAGGGACAGTCCACCGGGGAGCTGTTTTTT. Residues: CASSKGQSTGELFF.